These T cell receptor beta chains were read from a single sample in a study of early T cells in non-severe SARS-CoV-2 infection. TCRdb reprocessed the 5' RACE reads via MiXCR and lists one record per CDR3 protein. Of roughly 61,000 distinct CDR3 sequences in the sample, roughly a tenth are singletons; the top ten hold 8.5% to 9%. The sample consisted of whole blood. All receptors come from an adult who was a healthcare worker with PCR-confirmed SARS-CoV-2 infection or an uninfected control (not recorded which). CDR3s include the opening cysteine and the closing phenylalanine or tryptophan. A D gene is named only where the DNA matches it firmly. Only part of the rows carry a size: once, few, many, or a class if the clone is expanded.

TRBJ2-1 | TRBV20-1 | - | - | CSARQGLEQFF | TGCAGTGCTAGACAGGGACTTGAGCAGTTCTTC
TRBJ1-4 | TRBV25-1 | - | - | CASSEGQGLGLFF | TGTGCCAGCAGTGAGGGGCAGGGATTAGGACTGTTTTTT
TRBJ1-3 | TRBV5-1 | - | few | CASSLDNRVTGNTIYF | TGCGCCAGCAGCTTGGATAACAGGGTTACTGGAAACACCATATATTTT
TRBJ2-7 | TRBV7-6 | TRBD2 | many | CASSLAAGGSYEQYF | TGTGCCAGCAGCTTAGCAGCGGGAGGGTCCTACGAGCAGTACTTC
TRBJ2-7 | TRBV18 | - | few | CASSRAGPAGEQYF | TGTGCCAGCTCACGGGCGGGCCCGGCGGGCGAGCAGTACTTC
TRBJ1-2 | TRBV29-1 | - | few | CSVVGQHYGYTF | TGCAGCGTTGTTGGACAGCACTATGGCTACACCTTC
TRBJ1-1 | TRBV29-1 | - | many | CSVEVHAEAFF | TGCAGCGTTGAGGTCCATGCTGAAGCTTTCTTT
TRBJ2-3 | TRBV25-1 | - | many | CASSESRTGGDTQYF | TGTGCCAGCAGTGAATCTAGGACTGGGGGAGATACGCAGTATTTT
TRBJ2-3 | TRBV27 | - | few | CASSDDGPPGWGTDTQYF | TGTGCCAGCAGTGACGACGGGCCTCCGGGCTGGGGCACAGATACGCAGTATTTT
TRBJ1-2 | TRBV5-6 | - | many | CASQNQGHNYGYTF | TGTGCCAGTCAAAACCAGGGGCATAACTATGGCTACACCTTC
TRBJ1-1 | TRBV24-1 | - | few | CATTGRGPEVFF | TGTGCCACCACGGGCCGGGGCCCTGAAGTTTTCTTT
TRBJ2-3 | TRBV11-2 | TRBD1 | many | CASSLGDRGGKDTQYF | TGTGCCAGCAGCTTAGGGGACAGGGGTGGGAAGGATACGCAGTATTTT
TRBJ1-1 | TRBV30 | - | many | CALERNTEAFF | TGTGCGCTTGAAAGGAACACTGAAGCTTTCTTT
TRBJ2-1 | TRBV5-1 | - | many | CASSLVGGTYNEQFF | TGCGCCAGCAGCTTGGTAGGGGGAACCTACAATGAGCAGTTCTTC
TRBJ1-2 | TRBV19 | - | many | CASSTNIPGFVGYTF | TGTGCCAGTAGTACTAATATCCCGGGATTCGTCGGCTACACCTTC
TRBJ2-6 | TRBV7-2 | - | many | CASTRQNSGANVLTF | TGTGCCAGCACCAGACAGAACTCTGGGGCCAACGTCCTGACTTTC
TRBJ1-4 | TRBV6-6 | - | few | CASSYSGGAKNEKLFF | TGTGCCAGCAGTTACTCAGGCGGGGCAAAGAATGAAAAACTGTTTTTT
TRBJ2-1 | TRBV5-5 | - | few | CASSSGWRAENEQFF | TGTGCCAGCAGCTCCGGATGGAGGGCAGAGAATGAGCAGTTCTTC
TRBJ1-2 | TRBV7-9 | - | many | CASSLAAGEINGYTF | TGTGCCAGCAGCTTAGCGGCAGGGGAGATCAATGGCTACACCTTC
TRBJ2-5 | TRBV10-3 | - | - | CAISAGSQETQYF | TGTGCCATCAGTGCGGGGTCCCAAGAGACCCAGTACTTC
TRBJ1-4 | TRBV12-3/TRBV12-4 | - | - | CASSLALFAATNEKLFF | TGTGCCAGCAGTTTAGCGCTCTTCGCTGCAACTAATGAAAAACTGTTTTTT
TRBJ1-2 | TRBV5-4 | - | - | CASSLWYRFEGYTF | TGTGCCAGCAGCTTGTGGTACAGGTTTGAGGGCTACACCTTC
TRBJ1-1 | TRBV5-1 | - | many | CASSLEQDTEAFF | TGCGCCAGCAGCTTGGAACAGGACACTGAAGCTTTCTTT
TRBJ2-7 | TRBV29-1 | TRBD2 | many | CSASPGLDSEQYF | TGCAGCGCCTCCCCGGGACTAGATTCCGAGCAGTACTTC
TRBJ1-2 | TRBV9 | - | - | CASSGKGDPYGYTF | TGTGCCAGCAGTGGAAAAGGGGACCCCTATGGCTACACCTTC
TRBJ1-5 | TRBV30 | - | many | CAWSDRVDQPQHF | TGTGCCTGGAGTGACAGGGTTGATCAGCCCCAGCATTTT
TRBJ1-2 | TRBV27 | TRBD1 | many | CASSLSLGTGASLNYGYTF | TGTGCCAGCAGTTTATCGTTAGGGACAGGGGCGTCACTAAACTATGGCTACACCTTC
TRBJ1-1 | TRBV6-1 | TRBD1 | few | CASSELGQGGGTGAFF | TGTGCCAGCAGTGAACTTGGACAGGGGGGTGGCACGGGAGCTTTCTTT
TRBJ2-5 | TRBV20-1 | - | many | CSARDRLATGETQYF | TGCAGTGCTAGAGATCGACTAGCGACAGGGGAGACCCAGTACTTC
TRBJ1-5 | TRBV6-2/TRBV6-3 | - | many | CASSYRRVTQPQHF | TGTGCCAGCAGTTATCGCAGGGTAACTCAGCCCCAGCATTTT
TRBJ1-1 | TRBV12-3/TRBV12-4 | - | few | CASSTEGWQENTEAFF | TGTGCCAGCAGTACGGAGGGTTGGCAGGAGAACACTGAAGCTTTCTTT
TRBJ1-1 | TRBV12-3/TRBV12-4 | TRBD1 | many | CASTRDSGGTEAFF | TGTGCCAGCACCCGGGACTCAGGGGGCACTGAAGCTTTCTTT
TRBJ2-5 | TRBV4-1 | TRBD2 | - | CASSQTPGLRQETQYF | TGCGCCAGCAGCCAAACCCCGGGACTACGTCAAGAGACCCAGTACTTC
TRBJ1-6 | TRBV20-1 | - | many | CSANSRKSGSSYNSPLHF | TGCAGTGCTAACTCCCGAAAGAGTGGGAGCTCCTATAATTCACCCCTCCACTTT
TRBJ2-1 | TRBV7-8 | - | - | CASSPARTSGNEQFF | TGTGCCAGCAGCCCGGCCCGGACTTCTGGCAATGAGCAGTTCTTC
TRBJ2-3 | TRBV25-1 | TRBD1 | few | CASSKGQLSFPIVTDTQYF | TGTGCCAGCAGTAAGGGACAGCTGAGTTTCCCAATCGTCACAGATACGCAGTATTTT
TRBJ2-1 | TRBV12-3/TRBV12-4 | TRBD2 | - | CASSPSTSGRAREQFF | TGTGCCAGCAGCCCCTCGACTAGCGGGAGGGCCCGTGAGCAGTTCTTC
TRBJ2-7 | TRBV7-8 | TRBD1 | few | CAVLRGLEQYF | TGTGCCGTCCTCAGGGGGCTTGAGCAGTACTTC
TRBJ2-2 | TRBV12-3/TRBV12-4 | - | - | CASTRRGGTGELFF | TGTGCCAGCACCCGAAGAGGGGGCACCGGGGAGCTGTTTTTT
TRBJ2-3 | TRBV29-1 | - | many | CSVVGSRTALGDTQYF | TGCAGCGTTGTAGGGTCAAGGACAGCTCTGGGGGATACGCAGTATTTT
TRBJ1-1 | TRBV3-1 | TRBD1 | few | CASSGQGLNTEAFF | TGTGCCAGCAGCGGACAGGGACTGAACACTGAAGCTTTCTTT
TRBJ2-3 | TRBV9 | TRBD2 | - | CASKQTSGSTDTQYF | TGTGCCAGCAAACAGACTAGCGGGAGCACAGATACGCAGTATTTT
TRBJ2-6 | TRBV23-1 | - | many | CASSQWSSTGANVLTF | TGCGCCAGCAGTCAATGGAGCAGCACCGGGGCCAACGTCCTGACTTTC
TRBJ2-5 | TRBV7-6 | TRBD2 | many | CASSRAGLEETQYF | TGTGCCAGCAGCCGGGCGGGACTAGAAGAGACCCAGTACTTC
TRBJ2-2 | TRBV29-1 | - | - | CSVVGHNTGELFF | TGCAGCGTTGTGGGACACAACACCGGGGAGCTGTTTTTT
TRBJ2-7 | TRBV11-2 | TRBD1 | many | CASSLGQVQGSYEQYF | TGTGCCAGCAGCCTGGGACAGGTCCAGGGTAGCTACGAGCAGTACTTC
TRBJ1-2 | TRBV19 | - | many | CASSMGRNYGYTF | TGTGCCAGTAGTATGGGACGGAACTATGGCTACACCTTC
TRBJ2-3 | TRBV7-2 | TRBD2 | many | CASSSTSGSRTDTQYF | TGTGCCAGCAGCTCTACTAGCGGGAGTAGGACAGATACGCAGTATTTT
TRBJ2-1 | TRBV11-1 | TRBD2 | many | CASSRRRRTSGSNEQFF | TGTGCCAGCAGCCGTCGGAGGAGGACTAGCGGGAGCAATGAGCAGTTCTTC
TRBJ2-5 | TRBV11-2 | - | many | CASSLSGLQQETQYF | TGTGCCAGCAGCTTAAGCGGCCTCCAACAAGAGACCCAGTACTTC
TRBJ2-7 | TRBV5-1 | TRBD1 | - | CASSLRLDRGSYEQYF | TGCGCCAGCAGCTTGCGTCTGGACAGGGGCTCCTACGAGCAGTACTTC
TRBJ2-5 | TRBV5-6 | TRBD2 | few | CASSLAGAETQYF | TGTGCCAGCAGCTTAGCGGGAGCTGAGACCCAGTACTTC
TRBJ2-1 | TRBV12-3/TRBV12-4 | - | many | CASSFLGVYNEQFF | TGTGCCAGCAGTTTCCTGGGGGTTTACAATGAGCAGTTCTTC
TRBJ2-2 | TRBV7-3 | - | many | CASSPGRQTGTGELFF | TGTGCCAGCAGCCCAGGGAGGCAGACCGGGACCGGGGAGCTGTTTTTT